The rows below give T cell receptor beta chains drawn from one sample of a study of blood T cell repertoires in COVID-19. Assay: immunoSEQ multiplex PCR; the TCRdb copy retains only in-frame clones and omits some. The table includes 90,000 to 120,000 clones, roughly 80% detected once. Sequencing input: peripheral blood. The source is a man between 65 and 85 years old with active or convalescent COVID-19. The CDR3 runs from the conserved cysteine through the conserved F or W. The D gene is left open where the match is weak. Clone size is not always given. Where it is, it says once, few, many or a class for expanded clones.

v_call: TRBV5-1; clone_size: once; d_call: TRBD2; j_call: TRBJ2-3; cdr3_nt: TGCGCCAGCGGACTAGGCCCAAGCACAGATACGCAGTATTTT; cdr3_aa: CASGLGPSTDTQYF
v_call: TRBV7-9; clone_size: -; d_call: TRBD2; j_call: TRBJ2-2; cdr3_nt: TGTGCCAGCAGCTTCGGACTAGCGGGGCACACCGGGGAGCTGTTTTTT; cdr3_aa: CASSFGLAGHTGELFF
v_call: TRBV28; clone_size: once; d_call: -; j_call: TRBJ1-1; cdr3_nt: TGTGCCAGCCCCCCTTCCCAGGCAGGGCCGTACACTGAAGCTTTCTTT; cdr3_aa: CASPPSQAGPYTEAFF
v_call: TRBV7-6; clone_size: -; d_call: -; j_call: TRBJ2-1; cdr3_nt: TGTGCCAGCAGCGCACTAGGGGGATCCTACAATGAGCAGTTCTTC; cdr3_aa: CASSALGGSYNEQFF
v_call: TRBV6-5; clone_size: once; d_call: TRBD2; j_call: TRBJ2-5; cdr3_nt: TGTGCCATTACTAGCGGGGGGCAGACCCAGTACTTC; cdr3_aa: CAITSGGQTQYF
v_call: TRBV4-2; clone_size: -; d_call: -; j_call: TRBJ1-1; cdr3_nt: TGTGCCAGCAGCCAACAGGGAGGGGGGGAGAACACTGAAGCTTTCTTT; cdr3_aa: CASSQQGGGENTEAFF
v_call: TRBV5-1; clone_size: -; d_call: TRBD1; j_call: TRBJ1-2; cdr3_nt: TGCGCCAGCAGCTTGGGACAGGGGGCGAGTATATATGGCTACACCTTC; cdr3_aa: CASSLGQGASIYGYTF
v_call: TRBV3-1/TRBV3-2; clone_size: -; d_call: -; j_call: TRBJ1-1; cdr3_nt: TGTGCCAGCAGACTTGAGACTACGGGCCCAAGGACTGAAGCTTTCTTT; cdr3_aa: CASRLETTGPRTEAFF
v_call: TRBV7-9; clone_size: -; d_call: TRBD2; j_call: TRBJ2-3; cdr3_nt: TGTGCCAGCAGAATTACAAGCGGGGCGGACTCAGATACGCAGTATTTT; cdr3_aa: CASRITSGADSDTQYF
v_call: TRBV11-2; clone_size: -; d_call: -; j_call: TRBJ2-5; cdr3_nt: TGTGCCAGCAGCTCCGGTAGGGGAAGGCGCCTCCAAGAGACCCAGTACTTC; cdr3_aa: CASSSGRGRRLQETQYF
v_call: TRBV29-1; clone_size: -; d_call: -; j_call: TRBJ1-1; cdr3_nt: TGCAGCGTCCAAACCCCCCAGGGTGGGGTAAACACTGAAGCTTTCTTT; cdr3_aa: CSVQTPQGGVNTEAFF
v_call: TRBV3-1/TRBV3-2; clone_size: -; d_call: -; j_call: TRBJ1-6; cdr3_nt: TGTGCCAGCAGCCCTCTCAGGGGAACCCTCCACTTT; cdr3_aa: CASSPLRGTLHF
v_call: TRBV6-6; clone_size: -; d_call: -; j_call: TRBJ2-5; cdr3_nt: TGTGCCAGCAGCCCTTCGAGGGTTACCCAAGAGACCCAGTACTTC; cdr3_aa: CASSPSRVTQETQYF
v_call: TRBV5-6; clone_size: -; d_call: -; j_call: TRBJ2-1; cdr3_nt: TGTGCCAGCAGCGCGGGGACAGACCCTAAGCAGTTCTTC; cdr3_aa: CASSAGTDPKQFF
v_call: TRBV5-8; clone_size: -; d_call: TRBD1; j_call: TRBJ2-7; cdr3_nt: TGTGCCAGCAGCATTCAGGGGGCCCTCTCCTACGAGCAGTACTTC; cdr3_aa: CASSIQGALSYEQYF
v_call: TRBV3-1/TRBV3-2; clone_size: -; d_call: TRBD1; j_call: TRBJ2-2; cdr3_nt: TGTGCCAGCAGCCAAGCACAGGGGCGCGGGGAGCTGTTTTTT; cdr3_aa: CASSQAQGRGELFF
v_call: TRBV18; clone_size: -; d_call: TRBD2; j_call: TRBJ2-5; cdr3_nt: TGTGCCAGCTCACCCACGGGGACTAGAACTAGAGAGACCCAGTACTTC; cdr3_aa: CASSPTGTRTRETQYF